This T cell receptor beta chain was captured in a study of cytomegalovirus exposure and HLA in healthy donors. Overall study: Per a later analysis, the approximately 600 first-cohort and some 110 validation repertoires shared one platform. Study-level points and caveats: Researchers reported that three CMV-associated chains were confirmed in vitro as CMV antigen-specific. Most sequenced TCRs were rare (though some public TCRs occurred in many donors).

The method was immunoSEQ multiplex PCR; TCRdb's version includes in-frame clones alone and lacks a portion of them. In the table there are more than 300,000 clones, 86% of which are singletons. About this clone itself: No antigen is known for it.

Sequences were obtained from PBMCs. This sequence originates from a woman under 30 in good health and CMV-seronegative.

The CDR3 region has the DNA TGTGCCAGCAGCCCAGGGGGCGCGAGGGCCTACGAGCAGTACTTC. It specifies CASSPGGARAYEQYF. The chain carries TRBV28 and TRBJ2-7; 8 positions agree with TRBD1. The length of the CDR3 is 15 residues. Germline trimming cut 6 bases from V and 2 bases from J; bases unmatched to any gene: 9. Germline V gives CDR1 MDHEN, CDR2 SYDVKM.